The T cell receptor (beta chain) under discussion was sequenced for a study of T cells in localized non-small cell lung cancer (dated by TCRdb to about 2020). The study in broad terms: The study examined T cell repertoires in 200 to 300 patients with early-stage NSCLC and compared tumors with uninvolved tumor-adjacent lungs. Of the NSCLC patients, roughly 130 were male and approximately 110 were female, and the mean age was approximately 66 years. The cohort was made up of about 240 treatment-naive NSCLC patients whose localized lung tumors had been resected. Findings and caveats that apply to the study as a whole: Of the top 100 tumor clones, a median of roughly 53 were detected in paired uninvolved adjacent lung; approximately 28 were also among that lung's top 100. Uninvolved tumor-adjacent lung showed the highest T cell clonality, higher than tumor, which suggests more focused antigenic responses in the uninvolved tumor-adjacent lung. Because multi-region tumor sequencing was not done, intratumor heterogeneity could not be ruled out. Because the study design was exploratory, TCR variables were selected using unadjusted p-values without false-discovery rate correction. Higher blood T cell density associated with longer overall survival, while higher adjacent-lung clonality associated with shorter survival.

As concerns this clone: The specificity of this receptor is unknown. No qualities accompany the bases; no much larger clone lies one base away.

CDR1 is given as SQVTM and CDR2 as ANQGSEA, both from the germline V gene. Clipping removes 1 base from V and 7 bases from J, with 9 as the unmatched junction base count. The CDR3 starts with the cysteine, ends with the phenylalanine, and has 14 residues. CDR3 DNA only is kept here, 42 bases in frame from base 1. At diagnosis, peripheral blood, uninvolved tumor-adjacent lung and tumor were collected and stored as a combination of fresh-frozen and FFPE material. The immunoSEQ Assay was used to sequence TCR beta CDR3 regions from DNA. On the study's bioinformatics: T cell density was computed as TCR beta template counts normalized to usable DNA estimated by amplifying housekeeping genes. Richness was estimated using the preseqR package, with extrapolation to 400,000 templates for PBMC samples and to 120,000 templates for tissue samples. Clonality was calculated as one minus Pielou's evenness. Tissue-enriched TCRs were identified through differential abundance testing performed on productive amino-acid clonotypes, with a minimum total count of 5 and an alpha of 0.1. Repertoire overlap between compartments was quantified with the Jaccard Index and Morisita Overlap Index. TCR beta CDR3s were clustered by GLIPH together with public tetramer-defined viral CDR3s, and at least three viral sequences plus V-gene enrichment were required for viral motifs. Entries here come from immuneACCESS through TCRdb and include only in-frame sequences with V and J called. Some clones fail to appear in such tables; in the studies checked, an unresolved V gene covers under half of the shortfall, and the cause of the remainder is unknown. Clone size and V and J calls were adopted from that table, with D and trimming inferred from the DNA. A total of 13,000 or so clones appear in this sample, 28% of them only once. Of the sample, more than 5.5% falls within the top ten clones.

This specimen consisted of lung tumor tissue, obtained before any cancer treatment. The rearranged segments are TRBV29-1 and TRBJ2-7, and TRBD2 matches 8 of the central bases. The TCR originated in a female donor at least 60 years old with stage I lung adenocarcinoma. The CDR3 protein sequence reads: CSVEGTSGPGEQYF. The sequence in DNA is TGCAGCGTTGAAGGAACTAGCGGCCCTGGGGAGCAGTACTTC.